The clone carrying this T cell receptor (beta chain) was observed a handful of times. The method was immunoSEQ multiplex PCR; TCRdb's version includes in-frame clones alone and lacks a portion of them. The repertoire holds millions of clones, with approximately 90% as singletons. This entry belongs to a study of shared clonotypes between healthy human individuals. Germline V gene sequence: CDR1 MNHEY, CDR2 SMNVEV (reference sequence). The CDR3 spans 15 residues. V lost 3 bases and J lost 7, with 16 bases in between. The specimen sequenced was naive CD4+ T cells sorted from blood. Subset meaning: CD45RA+ positively selected. The J gene is TRBJ2-1, the V gene TRBV27; weak D call: TRBD2 (6 bases). The receptor's source is a man aged 18 to 35 in good health. CDR3: CASSFSTGTGNEQFF. The CDR3 nucleotides read TGTGCCAGCAGTTTCTCCACCGGGACTGGTAATGAGCAGTTCTTC.